Listed below are T cell receptor beta chains from one sample, sequenced in a study of blood T cell repertoires in COVID-19. TCRdb's copy holds only in-frame clones and misses some; the assay was immunoSEQ multiplex PCR. Counted here are under 55,000 clones, 85% to 90% occurring once; the ten biggest clones make up less than 5.5%. Sequenced sample: peripheral blood. The receptor set was obtained from a man aged 35 to 55 with active COVID-19. Each CDR3 is given with its conserved first and last residue. The D gene is left open where the match is weak. Clone sizes are given selectively: once, few, many, or a class where the clone is expanded.

len: 13
d_gene: TRBD1
abundance: NA
j_gene: TRBJ1-6
v_gene: TRBV9
CDR3aa: CASGRQGNSPLHF
CDR3nt: TGTGCCAGCGGTCGACAGGGGAATTCACCCCTCCACTTT

len: 15
d_gene: TRBD1
abundance: NA
j_gene: TRBJ2-2
v_gene: TRBV28
CDR3aa: CASSVPGQEHGELFF
CDR3nt: TGTGCCAGCAGTGTCCCGGGACAGGAGCACGGGGAGCTGTTTTTT

len: 14
d_gene: NA
abundance: NA
j_gene: TRBJ2-7
v_gene: TRBV30
CDR3aa: CAWSVGAAFYEQYF
CDR3nt: TGTGCCTGGAGTGTAGGAGCGGCATTCTACGAGCAGTACTTC

len: 12
d_gene: NA
abundance: medium-sized
j_gene: TRBJ2-7
v_gene: TRBV6-1
CDR3aa: CASSEPGYEQYF
CDR3nt: TGTGCCAGCAGTGAACCCGGGTACGAGCAGTACTTC

len: 15
d_gene: TRBD1
abundance: NA
j_gene: TRBJ2-1
v_gene: TRBV5-4
CDR3aa: CASSNGQGPYNEQFF
CDR3nt: TGTGCCAGCAGCAATGGACAGGGACCCTACAATGAGCAGTTCTTC

len: 15
d_gene: TRBD1
abundance: NA
j_gene: TRBJ1-5
v_gene: TRBV6-6
CDR3aa: CASRWDRAGNQPQHF
CDR3nt: TGTGCCAGCCGATGGGACAGGGCGGGCAATCAGCCCCAGCATTTT

len: 15
d_gene: TRBD1
abundance: NA
j_gene: TRBJ2-1
v_gene: TRBV7-6
CDR3aa: CASSPRDRGYDEQFF
CDR3nt: TGTGCCAGCAGCCCGAGGGACAGGGGTTACGATGAGCAGTTCTTC

len: 15
d_gene: TRBD1
abundance: NA
j_gene: TRBJ1-4
v_gene: TRBV6-5
CDR3aa: CASSSTGGTNEKLFF
CDR3nt: TGTGCCAGCAGTTCGACAGGGGGCACTAATGAAAAACTGTTTTTT

len: 13
d_gene: TRBD2
abundance: once
j_gene: TRBJ2-1
v_gene: TRBV30
CDR3aa: CAWMSGRYNEQFF
CDR3nt: TGTGCCTGGATGAGCGGGAGGTACAATGAGCAGTTCTTC

len: 14
d_gene: TRBD1
abundance: NA
j_gene: TRBJ1-2
v_gene: TRBV3-1/TRBV3-2
CDR3aa: CASSQDQGQGGYTF
CDR3nt: TGTGCCAGCAGCCAAGACCAGGGACAGGGTGGCTACACCTTC

len: 16
d_gene: NA
abundance: NA
j_gene: TRBJ2-7
v_gene: TRBV19
CDR3aa: CASSIDFWSFAYEQYF
CDR3nt: TGTGCCAGTAGTATAGATTTTTGGAGTTTCGCCTACGAGCAGTACTTC

len: 16
d_gene: TRBD2
abundance: NA
j_gene: TRBJ2-1
v_gene: TRBV3-1/TRBV3-2
CDR3aa: CASSPSPGLASNEQFF
CDR3nt: TGTGCCAGCAGCCCTTCCCCGGGACTAGCGTCAAATGAGCAGTTCTTC

len: 13
d_gene: TRBD1
abundance: NA
j_gene: TRBJ2-5
v_gene: TRBV6-4
CDR3aa: CASSGDRGETQYF
CDR3nt: TGTGCCAGCAGTGGGGACAGGGGTGAGACCCAGTACTTC

len: 14
d_gene: TRBD1
abundance: few
j_gene: TRBJ1-6
v_gene: TRBV30
CDR3aa: CAWRTDRGGSPLHF
CDR3nt: TGTGCCTGGAGGACGGACAGGGGCGGTTCACCCCTCCACTTT

len: 13
d_gene: NA
abundance: NA
j_gene: TRBJ1-2
v_gene: TRBV30
CDR3aa: CAWSVNIQGSPTF
CDR3nt: TGTGCCTGGAGTGTAAACATCCAGGGGTCCCCCACCTTC

len: 17
d_gene: TRBD2
abundance: NA
j_gene: TRBJ2-5
v_gene: TRBV3-1/TRBV3-2
CDR3aa: CASSRTSGTGGGETQYF
CDR3nt: TGTGCCAGCAGCCGGACTAGCGGGACAGGAGGAGGAGAGACCCAGTACTTC

len: 14
d_gene: TRBD1
abundance: NA
j_gene: TRBJ2-7
v_gene: TRBV27
CDR3aa: CASSLGQGKGEQYF
CDR3nt: TGTGCCAGCAGCCTCGGACAGGGGAAGGGCGAGCAGTACTTC